What follows is one TCR beta chain and its context. This sample was included in a study of blood T cell repertoires in COVID-19. Study context: The cDNA or gDNA used as material had been derived from T cells, B-cell-depleted T cells, or PBMCs.

In terms of age and location, participants ranged from roughly 18 to 100 years and lived in about 25 US areas. There are 17 residues in the CDR3. Trimming took 3 bases from V and 8 from J; bases not matched to a gene: 11. The germline gives CDR1 SGHDT, CDR2 YYEEEE. How the authors handled the data: Amplifying reference gene primers gave estimates of nucleated cell counts. Clones were sequenced by immunoSEQ multiplex PCR, and TCRdb holds only the in-frame ones, with some missing. The D gene and trimming were derived from the DNA, and the V and J assignments and clone size from that table. The table has some 250,000 clones, roughly 88% seen once.

The clonotype comes from a woman in her forties with acute COVID-19. The sequenced sample consisted of PBMCs or T cells enriched from blood (not recorded which). The gene calls are TRBV5-6 and TRBJ2-1, with 13 nucleotides matching TRBD2. The DNA for the CDR3 is TGTGCCAGCAGCTGGCCCTCGGGACTAGCGGGAAGGGATGAGCAGTTCTTC. Protein sequence: CASSWPSGLAGRDEQFF. Drawing the rest from reference TRBV5-6 and TRBJ2-1, the complete variable domain is DAGVTQSPTHLIKTRGQQVTLRCSPKSGHDTVSWYQQALGQGPQFIFQYYEEEERQRGNFPDRFSGHQFPNYSSELNVNALLLGDSALYLCASSWPSGLAGRDEQFFGPGTRLTVL.